One sample yielded the 17 T cell receptor beta chains listed below, sequenced in a study of low-dose radiotherapy and immunotherapy resistance in tumors. Alpha and beta chains were covered, as first-strand cDNA relied on TRAV- and TRBV-specific primers. PCR amplification of the TCRs was performed with Phusion for 20 PCR cycles, and it relied on a constant-region primer together with a V-primer adapter. TCRdb re-called the reads with MiXCR, one entry per CDR3 protein. The sample shows under 75,000 distinct CDR3 sequences, around 23% of them seen only once. Stated time point: after trial treatment. Documented treatment: LDRT plus nivolumab, ipilimumab, low-dose cyclophosphamide and aspirin (RACIN trial). This sample comprised PBMCs, obtained after low-dose radiotherapy plus immunotherapy. The receptors come from a male donor with prostate cancer.

This clonotype has at least ten counts. V is TRBV7-9 and J is TRBJ2-2; no firm D call. Germline V gives CDR1 SEHNR, CDR2 FQNEAQ (reference sequence). The CDR3 runs to 15 residues. The ends were cut back, 8 bases at V and 0 bases at J, with 13 bases in the middle. The CDR3 bases are TGTGCCAGCTGCTGTATGGGTGCGAACACCGGGGAGCTGTTTTTT. Its protein is CASCCMGANTGELFF.

In its sample, this clonotype was seen many times. The CDR3 region has the DNA TGTGCCAGCAGTTTCTCTGACAGGGTCGGCTACACCTTC. This gives the protein CASSFSDRVGYTF. The chain joins TRBV27 to TRBJ1-2, with 7 positions matching TRBD1. J lost 8 bases, V lost 3 bases, and 6 bases had no gene match. The germline CDR1 and CDR2 sequences are MNHEY and SMNVEV (reference sequence). This CDR3 is 13 amino acids long.

In its sample, this clonotype was seen many times. The J gene is TRBJ1-2, the V gene TRBV2; D might be TRBD1 (5 bases). The CDR3 runs 16 residues. Germline V gene sequence: CDR1 SNHLY, CDR2 FYNNEI. Trimming removed 5 bases from V and 3 bases from J, with 19 bases in between. In DNA, the CDR3 is TGTGCCAGCAGTCTAGCCCTCGGGGCTTTTGACTATGGCTACACCTTC. Its translation is CASSLALGAFDYGYTF.

The CDR3 coding sequence is TGTGCCAGCCGGACTAGCGGGAGGGCCGGAGATACGCAGTATTTT. Its translation: CASRTSGRAGDTQYF. The chain uses TRBV6-2 or TRBV6-3 and TRBJ2-3; 15 bases agree with TRBD2. The trim removed 8 bases at V and 5 bases at J, leaving 5 bases unmatched. This CDR3 contains 15 residues. CDR1 is MNHEY and CDR2 is SVGEGT in the germline V gene.

This clonotype was recorded at least ten times. V and J are TRBV6-1 and TRBJ2-1; D is unresolved. CDR1 and CDR2 from the germline V gene are MNHNS and SASEGT. Between the trimmed V and J ends, which lost 5 bases and 5 bases, there was a span of 13 bases. The CDR3 runs to 14 residues. The CDR3 nucleotides are TGTGCCAGCAGTTACCGACGTGGGGACAATGAGCAGTTCTTC. Its protein product is CASSYRRGDNEQFF.

There are many counts of this clonotype. This sequence joins TRBV15 and TRBJ2-5; 8 nucleotides agree with TRBD2. The CDR3 covers 19 residues. Germline lookup yields CDR1 LNHNV and CDR2 YYDKDF (reference sequence). The V and J ends lost 2 bases and 7 bases, in that order; junction bases with no gene match: 21. CDR3 residues: CATSRSSMGSGNRGGTQYF. CDR3 sequence (DNA): TGTGCCACCAGCAGATCCTCCATGGGTAGCGGGAACCGCGGGGGGACCCAGTACTTC.

As regards this clonotype: A far larger clone is one base from this, pointing to a likely read error. The J gene is TRBJ2-1, the V gene TRBV27; 8 nucleotides agree with TRBD2. CDR1 and CDR2 from the germline V gene are MNHEY and SMNVEV (reference sequence). V lost 5 bases to trimming and J lost 13 bases; unmatched junction nucleotides: 16. There are 15 residues in the CDR3. The CDR3 protein is CASSGAGASQETQFF. Here the CDR3 DNA reads TGTGCCAGCAGTGGAGCGGGGGCCAGCCAAGAGACCCAGTTCTTC.

The table lists this clonotype with many counts. The rearrangement links TRBV19 to TRBJ2-1, with 7 bases aligning to TRBD2. J was trimmed by 8 bases and V by 5 bases; bases with no gene match: 9. The V gene's germline CDR1 is LNHDA and CDR2 SQIVND (reference sequence). CDR3 size: 14 residues. DNA of the CDR3: TGTGCCAGTAGTGCAGGACTAGTGGGCTATGAGCAGTTCTTC. Its protein is CASSAGLVGYEQFF.

The rearrangement joins TRBV2 to TRBJ1-1; D is ambiguous. The CDR3 length is 13 residues. V gave up 5 bases and J gave up 1 base, with 8 bases separating them. Per the germline V gene, CDR1 is SNHLY and CDR2 is FYNNEI. CDR3 sequence reads: CASSKDSNTEAFF. CDR3 DNA: TGTGCCAGCAGTAAGGACTCGAACACTGAAGCTTTCTTT.

At least ten counts were recorded for this clonotype. The chain is built from TRBV5-4 and TRBJ2-1, with 10 bases aligning to TRBD1. The CDR3 is 16 amino acids. V gave up 1 base and J gave up 9 bases; unmatched junction bases: 10. Germline-derived CDR1 and CDR2 are SGHNT and YYREEE (reference sequence). For the CDR3, the DNA is TGTGCCAGCAGCTTGAGTGGGACAGGGGCTGGCATTGAGCAGTTCTTC. Protein sequence: CASSLSGTGAGIEQFF. The whole variable domain, remainder taken from reference TRBV5-4 and TRBJ2-1, is ETGVTQSPTHLIKTRGQQVTLRCSSQSGHNTVSWYQQALGQGPQFIFQYYREEENGRGNFPPRFSGLQFPNYSSELNVNALELDDSALYLCASSLSGTGAGIEQFFGPGTRLTVL.

There are many counts of this clonotype. The CDR3 DNA follows: TGTGCCAGCAGCCAAGCGGGGGAGGTTGAAGCTTTCTTT. Amino acid sequence: CASSQAGEVEAFF. J is TRBJ1-1 and V is TRBV3-1, with D maybe TRBD1 (5 bases). The CDR3 totals 13 residues. V lost 1 base, J lost 7 bases, and 10 bases lay in between. Germline V lookup: CDR1 LGHDT, CDR2 YNNKEL (reference sequence). The complete variable domain, with remaining parts taken from reference TRBV3-1 and TRBJ1-1, reads DTAVSQTPKYLVTQMGNDKSIKCEQNLGHDTMYWYKQDSKKFLKIMFSYNNKELIINETVPNRFSPKSPDKAHLNLHINSLELGDSAVYFCASSQAGEVEAFFGQGTRLTVV.

This clonotype was found many times. V gene TRBV3-1 combines with J gene TRBJ2-4; D possibly corresponds to TRBD2 (6 bases). The CDR3 totals 15 residues. V was clipped by 0 bases and J by 9 bases, with 15 bases between them. Germline CDR1 and CDR2: LGHDT and YNNKEL (reference sequence). The CDR3 DNA sequence: TGTGCCAGCAGCCAAGATTGGGGAGGTTCTGTCATTCAGTACTTC. This encodes CASSQDWGGSVIQYF.

This clonotype appeared many times. The genes are TRBV3-1 and TRBJ1-2; TRBD1 matches at 7 bases. V lost 0 bases, J lost 5 bases, and 6 bases stayed unmatched. This CDR3 has 15 amino acids. Germline CDR1 is LGHDT and CDR2 is YNNKEL (reference sequence). The CDR3 sequence is CASSQDSTGAYGYTF. In DNA, the CDR3 is TGTGCCAGCAGCCAAGATTCTACAGGGGCGTATGGCTACACCTTC. The entire variable domain, with the rest obtained from reference TRBV3-1 and TRBJ1-2, is as follows: DTAVSQTPKYLVTQMGNDKSIKCEQNLGHDTMYWYKQDSKKFLKIMFSYNNKELIINETVPNRFSPKSPDKAHLNLHINSLELGDSAVYFCASSQDSTGAYGYTFGSGTRLTVV.

On this clonotype itself: One base separates it from a far larger clone, so it is likely a read error. The J gene is TRBJ1-1, the V gene TRBV5-8, with TRBD1 as a possible D gene (5 bases). The germline CDR1 and CDR2 sequences are SGHTS and YDEGEE. The CDR3 is 13 amino acids. The CDR3 reads CVSSLAGLTEAFF. CDR3 nucleotide sequence: TGTGTCAGCAGCTTAGCAGGGCTGACTGAAGCTTTCTTT.

This clonotype was detected many times. The chain uses TRBV5-1 and TRBJ2-7; 13 bases are a match to TRBD2. Germline V gene data show CDR1 as SGHRS and CDR2 as YFSETQ. This CDR3 has 18 residues. V shed 1 base and J 0 bases; nucleotides not matched to a gene: 7. CDR3 in amino acids: CASSLSLAGGPGSYEQYF. CDR3 DNA: TGCGCCAGCAGCTTGTCACTAGCGGGAGGGCCCGGCTCCTACGAGCAGTACTTC. Full variable domain (remainder filled in from reference TRBV5-1 and TRBJ2-7): KAGVTQTPRYLIKTRGQQVTLSCSPISGHRSVSWYQQTPGQGLQFLFEYFSETQRNKGNFPGRFSGRQFSNSRSEMNVSTLELGDSALYLCASSLSLAGGPGSYEQYFGPGTRLTVT.

There are many counts of this clonotype. The chain employs TRBV29-1 and TRBJ2-3, with unresolved D. Germline assignment: CDR1 SQVTM and CDR2 ANQGSEA. The CDR3 totals 12 residues. Trimming pared 4 bases from V and 0 bases from J, leaving 5 bases between. The CDR3 DNA follows: TGCAGCGTTGTAACTAGCACAGATACGCAGTATTTT. It yields the protein CSVVTSTDTQYF.

The rearrangement uses TRBV7-4 and TRBJ2-7, with a tentative D call TRBD2 (6 bases). Germline V gene data show CDR1 as SGHVT and CDR2 as SQSDAQ. Trimming cost V 1 base and J 5 bases, with 12 bases left between them. The CDR3 runs to 14 residues. The CDR3 DNA follows: TGTGCCAGCAGCTTAGGGGGGGTAGGCGACGAGCAGTACTTC. Its translation is CASSLGGVGDEQYF.